The sequence of this T cell receptor beta chain was determined in a study of T cell changes during pregnancy in multiple sclerosis. TCRdb's copy holds only in-frame clones and misses some; the assay was immunoSEQ multiplex PCR. The sample has some 90,000 clones, roughly 91% seen once; the top ten hold under 2%. This CDR3 region has 18 residues. Trimming cost V 5 bases and J 3 bases; bases outside gene matches: 11. CDR1 is SGHTA and CDR2 is FQGTGA in the germline V gene. This chain connects TRBV7-3 to TRBJ2-3, with 13 bases fitting TRBD2. The TCR comes from a female donor in good health, enrolled as a control in a pregnancy study. This sample comprised peripheral blood, obtained after pregnancy. DNA for the CDR3: TGTGCCAGCAGCCTCTTCCCACCGGGACTAGCGGGGACAGATACGCAGTATTTT. It translates to CASSLFPPGLAGTDTQYF.